The following is a T cell receptor (beta chain) sequence with its context. Its antigen target is currently unknown. Base qualities were left out, and no much larger clone turns up one base away. The library was generated by the immunoSEQ multiplex PCR assay. As stored in TCRdb, this immuneACCESS dataset retains in-frame rearrangements with V and J assigned. A fraction of the clones does not appear; measured against another copy, unresolved V genes explain less than half of the discrepancy, and the remainder lacks a known reason. The sample contains about 79,000 clones, around 90% of them found a single time. The ten largest clonotypes hold about 0.4% of the sample. The CDR3 measures 14 amino acids from cysteine to phenylalanine. The DNA shown is the 42-base CDR3, in frame from base 1. Relative to germline, V is 3 bases shorter and J is 0 bases shorter, with 8 bases between their ends. The germline V gene specifies KGHSH as CDR1 and LQKENI as CDR2.

This entry is derived from a study of technical replicates of blood from several donors listed by TCRdb under 2017. The chain couples TRBV18 to TRBJ2-5; 5 matching bases give a weak D call of TRBD1. Sequencing was carried out using T cells isolated from PBMCs. This TCR derives from a human donor in good health. Some clones in this sample may be carry-over from other donors' samples. This receptor carries the CDR3 CASSPRGDQETQYF. Read as DNA, the sequence is TGTGCCAGCTCACCTAGGGGTGACCAAGAGACCCAGTACTTC.